This T cell receptor (beta chain) originates from a study of blood T cell repertoires in COVID-19. Sequencing used immunoSEQ multiplex PCR; TCRdb keeps in-frame clones, though not all of them. This sample has approximately 200,000 clones, with 86% found just once. V lost 5 bases, J lost 9 bases, and 9 bases stayed unmatched. Germline V CDR1 and CDR2: SEHNR, FQNEAQ (reference sequence). The CDR3 is 14 residues long. This chain joins TRBV7-9 and TRBJ2-1, with 8 bases lining up with TRBD1. The specimen was PBMCs or T cells enriched from blood (not recorded which). This sequence originates from a woman younger than 45 who had recovered from COVID-19. The CDR3 sequence is CASSAQTGVSEQFF. CDR3 in DNA: TGTGCCAGCAGCGCCCAGACAGGGGTCAGTGAGCAGTTCTTC.